Below are 27 T cell receptor beta chains sequenced from a single sample in a study of graft-versus-host responses after intestinal transplantation. Assay used: immunoSEQ multiplex PCR; TCRdb lists only in-frame clones, some missing. The sample holds roughly 120,000 clones, around nine tenths seen once. Antigens for these TCRs are unknown. The sequencing here drew on unstimulated CD4+ T cells sorted from spleen or lymph node cells, taken before transplant. These receptors were taken from a human donor who was the organ donor for an intestinal transplant.

The CDR3 protein is CASSTQGTEAFF. CDR3 bases: TGTGCCAGCAGTACCCAGGGAACTGAAGCTTTCTTT. The V call is TRBV28, the J call TRBJ1-1, with a tentative D call TRBD1 (5 bases). V lost 5 bases and J 5 bases, leaving 9 bases between the germline ends. The CDR3 covers 12 residues. Looked up from germline, CDR1 is MDHEN and CDR2 is SYDVKM. Drawing the rest from reference TRBV28 and TRBJ1-1, the complete variable domain is DVKVTQSSRYLVKRTGEKVFLECVQDMDHENMFWYRQDPGLGLRLIYFSYDVKMKEKGDIPEGYSVSREKKERFSLILESASTNQTSMYLCASSTQGTEAFFGQGTRLTVV.

V usage is TRBV5-8 and J usage is TRBJ2-2; D call uncertain. There are 15 residues in the CDR3. CDR1 is SGHTS and CDR2 is YDEGEE in the germline V gene. V was cut by 0 bases and J by 5 bases, with 11 bases left in between. The CDR3 reads CASSLDRTETGELFF. CDR3 nucleotides: TGTGCCAGCAGCTTGGATAGGACCGAGACCGGGGAGCTGTTTTTT.

The rearrangement links TRBV5-1 to TRBJ2-2; 7 bases are a match to TRBD1. Germline assignment: CDR1 SGHRS and CDR2 YFSETQ. The CDR3 runs 16 residues. V trimming: 1 base; J trimming: 4 bases; junction bases outside the gene matches: 7. The CDR3 spells CASSLSQGPRTGELFF. The DNA for the CDR3 is TGCGCCAGCAGCTTGTCACAGGGGCCACGCACCGGGGAGCTGTTTTTT.

This rearrangement joins TRBV11-1 to TRBJ1-2; D is possibly TRBD1 (6 bases). This CDR3 contains 12 residues. Germline lookup yields CDR1 SGHAT and CDR2 FQDESV (reference sequence). Trimming left V 5 bases short and J 7 bases short, with 11 bases between. For the CDR3, the DNA is TGTGCCAGCAGCCTCAGGGGCTCTGGCTACACCTTC. It encodes CASSLRGSGYTF.

The rearrangement uses TRBV29-1 and TRBJ2-4, with TRBD1 identical over 8 bases. V lost 7 bases, J lost 4 bases, and 9 bases stayed unmatched. CDR1 and CDR2 from the germline V gene are SQVTM and ANQGSEA. This CDR3 has 14 residues. Written as DNA, the CDR3 is TGCAGCGGCCATCGGACAGGGTCTAAAAACATTCAGTACTTC. This translates into CSGHRTGSKNIQYF.

The V and J genes are TRBV7-7 and TRBJ2-3, with 10 nucleotides matching TRBD2. CDR1 and CDR2 from the germline V gene are SSHAT and FNYEAQ (reference sequence). V dropped 5 bases and J dropped 1; count of bases not matched to a gene: 3. The CDR3 spans 15 residues. The CDR3 sequence is CASSHGTSGTDTQYF. The CDR3 coding sequence is TGTGCCAGCAGCCACGGGACTAGCGGCACAGATACGCAGTATTTT.

The V gene is TRBV7-9, the J gene TRBJ1-1, with D hard to call. This CDR3 has 14 residues. Germline values: CDR1 SEHNR, CDR2 FQNEAQ (reference sequence). The V and J ends lost 3 bases and 4 bases respectively, with 12 bases between them. CDR3 loop: CASSLNSALTEAFF. DNA for the CDR3: TGTGCCAGCAGCTTGAACAGTGCCCTCACTGAAGCTTTCTTT.

The rearrangement joins TRBV4-1 to TRBJ2-5, with 7 bases matching TRBD2. The V and J ends lost 1 base and 5 bases, in that order; junction bases with no gene match: 10. This CDR3 contains 16 residues. Germline loops: CDR1 MGHRA, CDR2 YSYEKL. CDR3 protein: CASSQGASGFGETQYF. For the CDR3, the DNA is TGCGCCAGCAGCCAAGGGGCTAGCGGCTTCGGGGAGACCCAGTACTTC.

The chain recombines TRBV28 with TRBJ2-7; D uncertain. V lost 7 bases, J lost 3 bases, and 7 bases lay in between. This CDR3 has 11 amino acids. Per the germline V gene, CDR1 is MDHEN and CDR2 is SYDVKM. The CDR3 reads CASTNDYEQYF. CDR3 DNA: TGTGCCAGCACGAACGACTACGAGCAGTACTTC.

This chain links TRBV6-5 with TRBJ2-5; TRBD2 agrees at 8 bases. CDR1 MNHEY and CDR2 SVGAGI come from the germline V gene. Germline trimming cut 5 bases from V and 5 bases from J; bases unmatched to any gene: 7. CDR3 length equals 14 residues. In DNA form, the CDR3 reads TGTGCCAGCAGTGTAGCGGGGATCAGCGAGACCCAGTACTTC. Translated, it gives CASSVAGISETQYF.

The chain uses TRBV6-1 and TRBJ1-1, with a tentative D call TRBD1 (5 bases). Germline CDR1 and CDR2: MNHNS and SASEGT. Trimming cost V 5 bases and J 5 bases, with 15 bases left between them. The CDR3 covers 14 residues. The CDR3 DNA is TGTGCCAGCAGTCGCCTGGGACTGCGGACTGAAGCTTTCTTT. It is translated as CASSRLGLRTEAFF.

This chain links TRBV27 with TRBJ2-5, with D maybe TRBD2 (5 bases). Germline lookup yields CDR1 MNHEY and CDR2 SMNVEV (reference sequence). This CDR3 contains 16 residues. The V end was cut by 0 bases, the J end by 5 bases, with 16 bases between. The CDR3 coding sequence is TGTGCCAGCAGTTTATCGAACGGGAAAGGCCGGGAGACCCAGTACTTC. This translates into CASSLSNGKGRETQYF.

J is TRBJ2-3 and V is TRBV5-6; no clear D. The V end was cut by 3 bases, the J end by 2 bases, with 16 bases between. CDR3 length equals 16 residues. The germline CDR1 and CDR2 sequences are SGHDT and YYEEEE. CDR3 bases: TGTGCCAGCAGCTCCGGGCCGAGACTCTACACAGATACGCAGTATTTT. Protein: CASSSGPRLYTDTQYF.

The chain combines TRBV7-2 with TRBJ1-4; 8 bases are a match to TRBD1. CDR3 length equals 14 residues. Germline lookup yields CDR1 SGHTA and CDR2 FQGNSA. Germline trimming cut 5 bases from V and 4 bases from J; bases unmatched to any gene: 3. The DNA for the CDR3 is TGTGCCAGCAGCCAGGACAGGGTTAATGAAAAACTGTTTTTT. It codes for CASSQDRVNEKLFF.

The chain uses TRBV7-9 and TRBJ1-3; tentatively, D is TRBD1 (5 bases). Germline V gene data show CDR1 as SEHNR and CDR2 as FQNEAQ (reference sequence). The CDR3 runs 15 residues. V lost 5 bases and J 0 bases, leaving 11 bases between the germline ends. The CDR3 DNA is TGTGCCAGCAGCCACGACAGCTCCTCTGGAAACACCATATATTTT. Protein product: CASSHDSSSGNTIYF.

The chain links TRBV10-3 to TRBJ2-3; 7 nucleotides line up with TRBD2. The V and J ends lost 7 bases and 5 bases, in that order; junction bases with no gene match: 9. The CDR3 has 14 residues. Germline V gives CDR1 ENHRY, CDR2 SYGVKD. Written as DNA, the CDR3 is TGTGCCATCAATGGGGGAGGGCCAGGAGATACGCAGTATTTT. Protein product: CAINGGGPGDTQYF.

This chain connects TRBV7-2 to TRBJ2-5; TRBD2 matches 8 bases. The J call is doubtful: the DNA matches TRBJ2-7 better. CDR1 and CDR2 from the germline V gene are SGHTA and FQGNSA. CDR3 length: 14 amino acids. The CDR3 region is CASSLRTSGYEQYF. The CDR3 region has the DNA TGTGCCAGCAGCTTACGTACTAGCGGCTACGAGCAGTACTTC.

This chain uses TRBV6-1 with TRBJ1-5; 7 nucleotides match TRBD1. Germline V lookup: CDR1 MNHNS, CDR2 SASEGT. The CDR3 has 14 residues. The trim removed 6 bases at V and 0 bases at J, leaving 2 bases unmatched. This CDR3 is CASSSGGSNQPQHF. DNA of the CDR3: TGTGCCAGCAGCTCAGGGGGTAGCAATCAGCCCCAGCATTTT.

The CDR3 region is CASGLGLAVRNTQYF. DNA for the CDR3: TGTGCTAGTGGTTTAGGTCTAGCGGTCCGAAATACGCAGTATTTT. The genes are TRBV12-5 and TRBJ2-3; 7 bases fit TRBD2. This CDR3 has 15 residues. Germline assignment: CDR1 LGHNT and CDR2 FRNRAP. V lost 3 bases to trimming and J lost 7 bases; unmatched junction nucleotides: 10.

The CDR3 is CASSRDRRYEQYF. In DNA, the CDR3 is TGCGCCAGCAGCCGTGACAGGAGGTACGAGCAGTACTTC. The rearrangement joins TRBV5-1 to TRBJ2-7, with D possibly TRBD1 on 6 matching bases. The CDR3 totals 13 residues. V was clipped by 4 bases and J by 4 bases, with 12 bases between them. The germline gives CDR1 SGHRS, CDR2 YFSETQ. Using reference TRBV5-1 and TRBJ2-7 for the parts outside the CDR3, the full variable domain is KAGVTQTPRYLIKTRGQQVTLSCSPISGHRSVSWYQQTPGQGLQFLFEYFSETQRNKGNFPGRFSGRQFSNSRSEMNVSTLELGDSALYLCASSRDRRYEQYFGPGTRLTVT.

CDR3 region: CASKGGHSNQPQHF. CDR3 nucleotides: TGTGCCAGCAAGGGGGGGCATAGCAATCAGCCCCAGCATTTT. The chain links TRBV27 to TRBJ1-5, with a possible D match to TRBD1 (6 bases). The V and J ends lost 7 bases and 0 bases respectively, with 10 bases between them. Per the germline V gene, CDR1 is MNHEY and CDR2 is SMNVEV (reference sequence). CDR3 length: 14 residues.

The V and J genes are TRBV21-1 and TRBJ1-2; the table calls TRBD1, which could not be checked here. TRBV21-1 is assigned pseudogene status. CDR3 size: 13 residues. CDR3 amino acids: CASSPPDRDGYTF. CDR3 in DNA: TGTGCCAGCAGCCCCCCGGACAGGGATGGCTACACCTTC.

This clone has just one count. The chain employs TRBV30 and TRBJ2-7, with 11 bases matching TRBD1. From germline, CDR1 is GTSNPN and CDR2 SVGIG (reference sequence). This CDR3 is 15 amino acids long. Trimming cost V 4 bases and J 3 bases; bases outside gene matches: 8. CDR3 loop: CAWTPKGTGGYEQYF. The CDR3 DNA follows: TGTGCCTGGACCCCCAAAGGGACAGGGGGCTACGAGCAGTACTTC.

The chain carries TRBV19 and TRBJ2-7; 12 bases map to TRBD2. Trimming removed 5 bases from V and 3 bases from J; junction bases left unmatched: 5. Per germline, CDR1 LNHDA and CDR2 SQIVND (reference sequence). The CDR3 length is 15 residues. CDR3 protein: CASSARGLAGYEQYF. The DNA for the CDR3 is TGTGCCAGTAGTGCTAGGGGACTAGCGGGCTACGAGCAGTACTTC.

The chain joins TRBV7-8 to TRBJ2-3; D may be TRBD1 (5 bases). Germline V gene data show CDR1 as SGHVS and CDR2 as FQNEAQ. The V end lost 5 bases, the J end lost 5 bases, and 14 bases lay between the germline ends. The CDR3 consists of 14 residues. CDR3 sequence (DNA): TGTGCCAGCAGCCCCCGTAGGGGATTAGATACGCAGTATTTT. Protein product: CASSPRRGLDTQYF.

The chain uses TRBV30 and TRBJ2-3, with unresolved D. This CDR3 region has 12 residues. Germline CDR1 and CDR2: GTSNPN and SVGIG (reference sequence). Trimming pared 3 bases from V and 14 bases from J, leaving 18 bases between. The CDR3 is CAWRAPSTLWYF. The CDR3, as DNA: TGTGCCTGGAGAGCCCCCTCCACACTATGGTATTTT.

This chain joins TRBV6-1 and TRBJ2-5, with D possibly TRBD1 on 5 matching bases. The CDR3 is 14 amino acids. Trimming cost V 3 bases and J 5 bases, with 13 bases left between them. Germline V CDR1 and CDR2: MNHNS, SASEGT. In DNA, the CDR3 is TGTGCCAGCAGTGAGGGGCTCCCCAGGGAGACCCAGTACTTC. This encodes CASSEGLPRETQYF.